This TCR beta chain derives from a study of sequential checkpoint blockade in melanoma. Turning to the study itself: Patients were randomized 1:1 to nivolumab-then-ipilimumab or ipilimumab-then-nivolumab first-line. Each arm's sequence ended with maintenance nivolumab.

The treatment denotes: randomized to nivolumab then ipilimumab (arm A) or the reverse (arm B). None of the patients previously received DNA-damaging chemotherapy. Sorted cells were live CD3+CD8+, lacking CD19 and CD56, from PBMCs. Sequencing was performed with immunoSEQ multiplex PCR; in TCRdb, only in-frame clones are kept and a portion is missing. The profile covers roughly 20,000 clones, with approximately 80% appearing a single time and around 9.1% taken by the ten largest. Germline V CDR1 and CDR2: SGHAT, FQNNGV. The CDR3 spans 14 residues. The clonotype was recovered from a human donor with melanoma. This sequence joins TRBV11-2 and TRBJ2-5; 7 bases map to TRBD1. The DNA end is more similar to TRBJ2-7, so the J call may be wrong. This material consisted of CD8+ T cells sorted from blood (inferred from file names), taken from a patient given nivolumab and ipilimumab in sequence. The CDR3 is CASSLQGVSYEQYF. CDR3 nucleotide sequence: TGTGCCAGCAGCTTACAGGGGGTATCCTACGAGCAGTACTTC.